This TCR beta chain is from a study of blood T cell repertoires in COVID-19. For the study at large: Acute and convalescent COVID-19 samples came from the United States, Italy and Spain.

Profiling relied on immunoSEQ multiplex PCR, and the TCRdb table lists in-frame clones only, not all of them. The sample lists more than 90,000 clones, around 80% occurring once. Germline lookup yields CDR1 MNHEY and CDR2 SVGAGI. The CDR3 extends over 14 amino acids. The V and J ends lost 2 bases and 4 bases, in that order; junction bases with no gene match: 4. V and J are TRBV6-5 and TRBJ2-7; 8 positions agree with TRBD2. The TCR comes from a man between 70 and 80 years old with acute or convalescent COVID-19. Input material: peripheral blood. The CDR3 here is CASSYGPGGYEQYF. In nucleotides, the CDR3 is TGTGCCAGCAGTTACGGTCCGGGAGGGTACGAGCAGTACTTC.